These 10 T cell receptor beta chains share one sample of origin, sequenced in a study of identifying expanded T cells in peripheral blood. The protocol was immunoSEQ multiplex PCR, while the TCRdb copy is restricted to in-frame clones and leaves out a portion. The profile shows 70,000 to 95,000 clones, approximately 90% of them singletons. Input material: blood. Receptors were obtained from a person between 18 and 75 years old in good health.

The rearrangement links TRBV7-9 to TRBJ1-5; no clear D gene. The V gene lost 3 bases and the J gene lost 7 bases, with 16 bases spanning the gap. The germline gives CDR1 SEHNR, CDR2 FQNEAQ (reference sequence). CDR3 length: 15 residues. CDR3 coding DNA: TGTGCCAGCAGCTTGAGGGCGCTGGCTCGGCAGCCCCAGCATTTT. Its protein is CASSLRALARQPQHF.

In this sample, this clone turned up a few times. V is TRBV19 and J is TRBJ1-6; D remains ambiguous. The germline V and J ends were trimmed by 3 bases and 8 bases, with 14 bases remaining between them. The germline V gene encodes CDR1 LNHDA and CDR2 SQIVND (reference sequence). This CDR3 spans 15 amino acids. CDR3 residues: CASSIGRSRDSPLHF. CDR3 DNA: TGTGCCAGTAGTATCGGGCGATCAAGGGATTCACCCCTCCACTTT.

The table lists this clone with a few counts. The V gene is TRBV2, the J gene TRBJ1-5, with a possible D match to TRBD1 (5 bases). The CDR3 sequence is 13 residues long. Germline loops: CDR1 SNHLY, CDR2 FYNNEI. V shed 7 bases and J shed 7 bases, with 14 bases lying between them. Here the CDR3 DNA reads TGTGCCAGCAATCCTGACAGTTTACAGCCCCAGCATTTT. Its protein is CASNPDSLQPQHF.

The J gene is TRBJ2-7, the V gene TRBV6-1, with no clear D. Trimming shortened V by 5 bases and J by 4 bases, and 9 bases separated the two germline ends. Germline-derived CDR1 and CDR2 are MNHNS and SASEGT. CDR3 size: 12 residues. The CDR3 reads CASSSPPYEQYF. CDR3 in DNA: TGTGCCAGCAGTTCCCCACCTTACGAGCAGTACTTC.

The chain has TRBV6-4 and TRBJ2-1, with 8 bases fitting TRBD1. The CDR3 contains 15 residues. The junction had 10 bases not matched to a gene; V was cut back by 5 bases and J by 7 bases. The germline CDR1 and CDR2 sequences are MRHNA and SNTAGT. The CDR3: CASSYGQGRTNEQFF. DNA for the CDR3: TGTGCCAGCAGTTATGGACAGGGTCGCACGAATGAGCAGTTCTTC.

The V and J genes are TRBV7-3 and TRBJ1-4; no firm D call. The V and J ends lost 5 bases and 8 bases respectively, with 18 bases between them. The CDR3 extends over 15 amino acids. Per the germline V gene, CDR1 is SGHTA and CDR2 is FQGTGA. The CDR3 nucleotides are TGTGCCAGCAGCACCCGGACTACCTTGGGAGAAAAACTGTTTTTT. Encoded protein: CASSTRTTLGEKLFF.

The rearrangement joins TRBV6-1 to TRBJ2-7; tentatively, D is TRBD1 or TRBD2 (5 bases each). V lost 1 base to trimming and J lost 2 bases, with 12 bases between them. CDR3 size: 15 residues. Germline V gene sequence: CDR1 MNHNS, CDR2 SASEGT. As DNA, the CDR3 is TGTGCCAGCAGTGAAGGGGACGGAAACCCCTACGAGCAGTACTTC. It yields the protein CASSEGDGNPYEQYF.

This clone has a single count. The chain is built from TRBV5-4 and TRBJ2-3; D is tentatively TRBD1 or TRBD2 (5 bases each). The germline CDR1 and CDR2 sequences are SGHNT and YYREEE (reference sequence). The CDR3 extends over 17 amino acids. V lost 0 bases to trimming and J lost 2 bases, with 16 bases between them. The CDR3 bases are TGTGCCAGCAGCTTGGGGGGCGGACTCCCGACCACAGATACGCAGTATTTT. It translates to CASSLGGGLPTTDTQYF.

CDR3 protein: CASSPRYGLQSKNTEAFF. CDR3 DNA: TGTGCCAGCAGCCCCCGTTATGGGCTCCAATCCAAAAACACTGAAGCTTTCTTT. This sequence joins TRBV11-3 and TRBJ1-1; D unresolved. The CDR3 is made up of 18 amino acids. The germline V and J ends were trimmed by 5 bases and 2 bases, with 24 bases remaining between them. Looked up from germline, CDR1 is SGHNT and CDR2 is YENEEA.

This rearrangement joins TRBV21-1 to TRBJ2-3; TRBD2 was called by the table and not checked on the DNA. TRBV21-1 is tagged as a pseudogene. The CDR3 contains 16 residues. CDR3 in amino acids: CASSNSAVPPTDTQYF. The CDR3, as DNA: TGTGCCAGCAGCAACTCGGCGGTCCCTCCCACAGATACGCAGTATTTT.